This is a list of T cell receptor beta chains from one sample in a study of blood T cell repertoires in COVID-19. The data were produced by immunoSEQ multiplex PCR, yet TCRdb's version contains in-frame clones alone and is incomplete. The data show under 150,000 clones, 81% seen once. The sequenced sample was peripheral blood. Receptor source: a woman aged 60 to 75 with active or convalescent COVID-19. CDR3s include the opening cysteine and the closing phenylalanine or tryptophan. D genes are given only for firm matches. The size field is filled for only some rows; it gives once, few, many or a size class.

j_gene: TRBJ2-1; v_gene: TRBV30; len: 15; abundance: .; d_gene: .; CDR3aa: CAWSTSGGSYNEQFF; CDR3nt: TGTGCCTGGAGTACGTCCGGGGGCTCCTACAATGAGCAGTTCTTC
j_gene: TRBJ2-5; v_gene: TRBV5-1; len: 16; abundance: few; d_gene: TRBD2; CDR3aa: CASSQIAGGGQETQYF; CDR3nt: TGCGCCAGCAGCCAGATAGCGGGAGGGGGGCAAGAGACCCAGTACTTC
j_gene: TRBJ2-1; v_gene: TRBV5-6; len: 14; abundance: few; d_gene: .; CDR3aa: CASRGAPSYNEQFF; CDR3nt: TGTGCCAGCAGAGGAGCGCCTTCCTACAATGAGCAGTTCTTC
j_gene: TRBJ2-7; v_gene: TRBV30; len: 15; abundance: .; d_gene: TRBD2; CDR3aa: CAWSGVGGEGYEQYF; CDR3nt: TGTGCCTGGAGTGGTGTTGGGGGGGAAGGATACGAGCAGTACTTC
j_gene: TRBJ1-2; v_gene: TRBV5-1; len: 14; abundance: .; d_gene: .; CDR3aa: CASSPSSGGGGYTF; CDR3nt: TGCGCCAGCAGCCCCTCGTCGGGGGGTGGTGGCTACACCTTC
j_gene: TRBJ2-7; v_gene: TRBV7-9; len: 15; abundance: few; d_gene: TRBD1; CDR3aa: CASSRTGASSYEQYF; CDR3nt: TGTGCCAGCAGCCGGACAGGGGCTTCCTCCTACGAGCAGTACTTC
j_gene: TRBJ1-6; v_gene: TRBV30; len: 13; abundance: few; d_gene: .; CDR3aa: CAWSSAGDSPLHF; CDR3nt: TGTGCCTGGAGTTCTGCAGGGGATTCACCCCTCCACTTT
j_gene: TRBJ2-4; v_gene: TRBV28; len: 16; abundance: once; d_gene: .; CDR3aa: CASSPTSAAAKNIQYF; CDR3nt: TGTGCCAGCAGTCCCACATCCGCGGCGGCCAAAAACATTCAGTACTTC
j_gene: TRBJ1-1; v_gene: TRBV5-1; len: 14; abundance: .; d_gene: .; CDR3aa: CASSLGRYNTEAFF; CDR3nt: TGCGCCAGCAGCTTGGGCAGATACAACACTGAAGCTTTCTTT
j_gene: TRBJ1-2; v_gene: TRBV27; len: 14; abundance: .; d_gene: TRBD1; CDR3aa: CASSRPDRGDGYTF; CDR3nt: TGTGCCAGCAGCCGTCCGGACAGGGGGGATGGCTACACCTTC
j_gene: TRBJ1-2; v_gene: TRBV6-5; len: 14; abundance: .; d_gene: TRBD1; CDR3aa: CASRRGQGNYGYTF; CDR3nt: TGTGCCAGCAGAAGGGGACAGGGGAACTATGGCTACACCTTC
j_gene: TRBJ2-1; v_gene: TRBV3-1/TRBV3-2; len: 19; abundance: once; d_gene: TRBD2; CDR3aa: CASSQAILGGGARMNEQFF; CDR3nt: TGTGCCAGCAGCCAAGCTATACTAGGCGGGGGGGCACGGATGAATGAGCAGTTCTTC
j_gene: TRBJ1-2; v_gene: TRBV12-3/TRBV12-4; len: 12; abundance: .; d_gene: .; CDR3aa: CASSFGDYGYTF; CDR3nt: TGTGCCAGCAGTTTCGGTGACTATGGCTACACCTTC
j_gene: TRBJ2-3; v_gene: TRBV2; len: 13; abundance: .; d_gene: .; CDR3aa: CASSQRITDTQYF; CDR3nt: TGTGCCAGCAGTCAGCGTATTACAGATACGCAGTATTTT
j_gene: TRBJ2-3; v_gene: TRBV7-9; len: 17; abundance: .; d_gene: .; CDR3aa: CASSQRRQGLSTDTQYF; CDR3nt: TGTGCCAGCAGCCAGAGAAGGCAGGGCCTATCCACAGATACGCAGTATTTT
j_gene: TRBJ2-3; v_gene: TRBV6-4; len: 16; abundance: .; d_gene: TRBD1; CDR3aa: CASSDGAGGRTDTQYF; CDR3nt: TGTGCCAGCAGTGACGGAGCAGGGGGACGGACAGATACGCAGTATTTT
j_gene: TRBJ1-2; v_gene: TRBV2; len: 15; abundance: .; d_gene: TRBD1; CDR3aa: CASSEAQQGAEGYTF; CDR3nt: TGTGCCAGCAGTGAAGCGCAGCAGGGGGCTGAGGGCTACACCTTC
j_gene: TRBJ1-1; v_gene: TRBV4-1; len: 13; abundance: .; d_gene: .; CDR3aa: CASREGGVTEAFF; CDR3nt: TGCGCCAGCAGGGAGGGGGGGGTTACTGAAGCTTTCTTT
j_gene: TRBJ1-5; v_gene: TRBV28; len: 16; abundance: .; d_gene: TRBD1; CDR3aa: CASSTNRDSLHQPQHF; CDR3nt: TGTGCCAGCAGTACGAACCGGGACAGCTTACATCAGCCCCAGCATTTT
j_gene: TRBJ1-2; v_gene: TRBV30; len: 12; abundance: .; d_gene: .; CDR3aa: CAWMVQVYGYTF; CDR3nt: TGTGCCTGGATGGTACAGGTCTATGGCTACACCTTC
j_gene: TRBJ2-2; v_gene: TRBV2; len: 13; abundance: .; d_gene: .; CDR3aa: CASRPGGTGELFF; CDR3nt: TGTGCCAGCAGGCCCGGGGGCACCGGGGAGCTGTTTTTT
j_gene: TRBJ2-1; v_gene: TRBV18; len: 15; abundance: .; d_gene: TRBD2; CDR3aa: CASSPILAGGNEQFF; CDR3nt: TGTGCCAGCTCACCGATTCTAGCGGGAGGGAATGAGCAGTTCTTC
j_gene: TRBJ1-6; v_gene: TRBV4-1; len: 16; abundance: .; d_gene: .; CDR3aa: CASSQGWSSYNSPLHF; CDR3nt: TGCGCCAGCAGCCAAGGTTGGAGCTCCTATAATTCACCCCTCCACTTT
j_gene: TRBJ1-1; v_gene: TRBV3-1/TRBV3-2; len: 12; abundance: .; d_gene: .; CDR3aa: CASSQEGREAFF; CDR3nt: TGTGCCAGCAGCCAAGAGGGCAGAGAAGCTTTCTTT
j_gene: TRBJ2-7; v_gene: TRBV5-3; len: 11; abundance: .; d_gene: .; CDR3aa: CARSLDREQYF; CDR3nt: TGTGCCAGAAGCTTGGACCGGGAGCAGTACTTC
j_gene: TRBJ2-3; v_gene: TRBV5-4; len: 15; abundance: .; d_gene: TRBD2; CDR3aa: CASSLAPWGGDTQYF; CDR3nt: TGTGCCAGCAGCTTGGCCCCGTGGGGGGGAGATACGCAGTATTTT
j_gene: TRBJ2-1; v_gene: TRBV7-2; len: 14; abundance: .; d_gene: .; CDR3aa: CASSLGTTNNEQFF; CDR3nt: TGTGCCAGCAGCTTAGGGACTACGAACAATGAGCAGTTCTTC
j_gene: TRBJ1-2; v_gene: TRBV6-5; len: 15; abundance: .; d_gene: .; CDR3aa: CASGERRTGNYGYTF; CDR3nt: TGTGCCAGCGGGGAGAGGAGAACGGGAAACTATGGCTACACCTTC
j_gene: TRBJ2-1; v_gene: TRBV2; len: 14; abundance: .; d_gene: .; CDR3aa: CASSPRGAYNEQFF; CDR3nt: TGTGCCAGCAGTCCTAGGGGCGCCTATAATGAGCAGTTCTTC
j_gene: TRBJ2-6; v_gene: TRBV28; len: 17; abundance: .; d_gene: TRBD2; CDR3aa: CASSLWTSGTGANVLTF; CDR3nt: TGTGCCAGCAGTTTATGGACTAGCGGGACTGGGGCCAACGTCCTGACTTTC
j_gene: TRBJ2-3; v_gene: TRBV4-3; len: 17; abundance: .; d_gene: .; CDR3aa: CASSQGAGRDQTDTQYF; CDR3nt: TGCGCCAGCAGCCAAGGGGCGGGGCGGGACCAAACAGATACGCAGTATTTT
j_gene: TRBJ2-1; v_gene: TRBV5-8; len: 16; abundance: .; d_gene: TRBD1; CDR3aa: CASSSTGGSWNNEQFF; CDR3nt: TGTGCCAGCAGCTCCACAGGGGGCAGTTGGAACAATGAGCAGTTCTTC
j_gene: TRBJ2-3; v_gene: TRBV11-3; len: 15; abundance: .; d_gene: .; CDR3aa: CASSQHGSLWDTQYF; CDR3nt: TGTGCCAGCAGCCAACACGGGAGCCTTTGGGATACGCAGTATTTT